This T cell receptor (beta chain) was sequenced in a study of T cell responses to AZD1222 COVID-19 vaccine (dated by TCRdb to the early 2020s). At the level of the whole study: AZD1222 recipients given second doses at about 4 weeks or at about 12 weeks were pooled, since spike-specific TCR depth and breadth were not found to differ between the two schedules. TCR sequencing was performed for about 240 trial participants, of whom about 200 were given two doses of AZD1222 and approximately 25 were given two doses of MenACWY control vaccine. Trial participants were enrolled into age subgroups of 18-55, 56-69 and 70-plus years, which contained about 150, 27 and 61 TCR-sequenced participants, respectively.

What the study reported, not specific to this receptor: In the small 56-69-year group, the increase in depth fell short of significance, most likely because of low power. Reportedly, close to half of the unique spike-specific TCRs recognized epitopes lying outside the regions that are mutated in the B.1.351 and B.1.1.7 variants. The vaccine-associated CD4 TCRs covered the entire spike protein, and the dominant responses fell in regions 160-218 and 743-854. Because no samples from the day 14 peak response were available, repertoires could be characterized only after the peak T cell response. Participants were mostly white British and included more females than males, and it was suggested by the authors that clonal diversity may have been underestimated. Only a handful of AZD1222 recipients were SARS-CoV-2 seropositive at baseline, limiting conclusions about previously exposed vaccinees. After two AZD1222 doses, both the breadth and the depth of spike-specific TCRs were significantly higher than at day 0 and than in MenACWY recipients.

Comment on this clone: The target of this receptor is not known. Per-base qualities were not stored, and no clone one base away is much larger.

Read against the paper, the sample's time point label means: baseline before first vaccination. Vaccinee samples came from UK trials COV001 and COV002, including a single-blind randomized controlled phase 2/3 trial of AZD1222 (ChAdOx1 nCoV-19) in healthy adults. For TCRbeta chain sequencing, PBMC samples from trial participants were taken at day 0 and at day 28 after the second dose. The CDR3 regions of human TCRbeta chains were analyzed by immunosequencing. In the original analysis: Repertoire TCRs were matched against a reference library of SARS-CoV-2-specific TCRs generated with the MIRA antigen-specificity platform. Breadth was defined as the fraction of unique TCRs that were SARS-CoV-2-associated. Depth was defined as the fraction of total T cells that were SARS-CoV-2-associated. Using the MIRA data, every spike-specific TCR was mapped to the spike region that the TCR reacted to and assigned to either a CD4 or a CD8 class. Log10-transformed breadth and depth values were compared by one-way ANOVA with Sidak's multiple comparisons tests. TCRdb retrieved this table from immuneACCESS and kept in-frame rearrangements only. Not all clones are present; in checked studies, unresolved V genes account for under half, and no reason is known for the remainder. The D gene and trimming were derived from the DNA, and the V and J assignments and clone size from that table. In all, the sample holds 180,000 or so clones, and roughly 93% of those were seen once. Roughly 3.9% of the sample rests with the top ten.

CDR1 and CDR2, looked up from the germline V gene, are SGHAT and FQNNGV. The CDR3 has 15 amino acids, counting the end cysteine and phenylalanine. Of the read, only the CDR3 DNA is kept; its 45 bases are in frame from base 1. V loses 3 bases of germline sequence and J loses 4 bases, and the interval between the two ends is 13 bases. Here the sequenced sample was peripheral blood, taken on day 0 of AZD1222 vaccination. This TCR derives from an adult in good health. Here the chain combines TRBV11-2 and TRBJ1-3, with the identity of the D gene unclear. The DNA is as follows: TGTGCCAGCAGCTTGGTGCCGGCGCTGGGAAACACCATATATTTT. It specifies CASSLVPALGNTIYF.